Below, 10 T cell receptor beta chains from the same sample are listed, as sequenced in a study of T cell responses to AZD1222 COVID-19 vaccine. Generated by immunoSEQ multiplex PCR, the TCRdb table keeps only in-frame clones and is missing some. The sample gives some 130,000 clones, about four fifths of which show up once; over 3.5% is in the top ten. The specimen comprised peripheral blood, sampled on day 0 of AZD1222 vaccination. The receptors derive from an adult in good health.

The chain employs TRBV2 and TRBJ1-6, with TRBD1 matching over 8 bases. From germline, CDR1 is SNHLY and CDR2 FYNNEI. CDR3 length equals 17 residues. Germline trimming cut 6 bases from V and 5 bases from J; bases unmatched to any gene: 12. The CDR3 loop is CASRDRGGTGHNSPLHF. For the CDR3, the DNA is TGTGCCAGCAGGGATCGCGGGGGGACAGGTCATAATTCACCCCTCCACTTT.

The CDR3 sequence is CASSVASSYNEQFF. DNA for the CDR3: TGTGCCAGCAGCGTAGCAAGCTCCTACAATGAGCAGTTCTTC. The chain links TRBV9 to TRBJ2-1; D gene ambiguous. Germline lookup yields CDR1 SGDLS and CDR2 YYNGEE. The germline V and J ends were trimmed by 0 bases and 0 bases, with 4 bases remaining between them. The CDR3 covers 14 residues. Based on the CDR3 plus reference TRBV9 and TRBJ2-1, the full variable domain is DSGVTQTPKHLITATGQRVTLRCSPRSGDLSVYWYQQSLDQGLQFLIQYYNGEERAKGNILERFSAQQFPDLHSELNLSSLELGDSALYFCASSVASSYNEQFFGPGTRLTVL.

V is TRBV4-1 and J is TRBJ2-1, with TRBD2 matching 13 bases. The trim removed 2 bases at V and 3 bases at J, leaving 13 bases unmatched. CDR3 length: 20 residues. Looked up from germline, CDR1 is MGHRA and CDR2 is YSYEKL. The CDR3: CASSQPSGLAGRQGYNEQFF. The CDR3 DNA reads TGCGCCAGCAGCCAACCATCGGGACTAGCGGGGCGTCAGGGCTACAATGAGCAGTTCTTC.

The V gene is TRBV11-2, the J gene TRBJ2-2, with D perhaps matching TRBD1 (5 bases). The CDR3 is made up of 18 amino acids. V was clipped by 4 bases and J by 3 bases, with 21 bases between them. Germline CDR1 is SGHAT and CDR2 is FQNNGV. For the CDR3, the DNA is TGTGCCAGCAGCTATAGTCCCCCAGACCGACAGTACACCGGGGAGCTGTTTTTT. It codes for CASSYSPPDRQYTGELFF.

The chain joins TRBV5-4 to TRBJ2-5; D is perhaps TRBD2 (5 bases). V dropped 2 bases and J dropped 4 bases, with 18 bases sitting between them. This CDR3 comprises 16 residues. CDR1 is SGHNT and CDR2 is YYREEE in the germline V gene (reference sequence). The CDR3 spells CASSFLDSGDGETQYF. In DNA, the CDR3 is TGTGCCAGCAGCTTCCTGGACTCTGGGGATGGAGAGACCCAGTACTTC.

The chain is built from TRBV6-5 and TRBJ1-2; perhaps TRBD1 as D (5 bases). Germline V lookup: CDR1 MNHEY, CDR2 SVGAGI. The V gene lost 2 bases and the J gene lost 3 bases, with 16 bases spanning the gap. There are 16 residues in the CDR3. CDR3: CASSYGRWGGDYGYTF. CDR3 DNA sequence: TGTGCCAGCAGTTACGGGCGGTGGGGGGGTGACTATGGCTACACCTTC.

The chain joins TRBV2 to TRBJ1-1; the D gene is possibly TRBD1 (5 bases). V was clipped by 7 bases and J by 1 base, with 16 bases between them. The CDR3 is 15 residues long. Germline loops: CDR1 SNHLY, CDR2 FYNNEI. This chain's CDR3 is CASTPEGAENTEAFF. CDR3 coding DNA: TGTGCCAGCACTCCCGAAGGGGCAGAGAACACTGAAGCTTTCTTT.

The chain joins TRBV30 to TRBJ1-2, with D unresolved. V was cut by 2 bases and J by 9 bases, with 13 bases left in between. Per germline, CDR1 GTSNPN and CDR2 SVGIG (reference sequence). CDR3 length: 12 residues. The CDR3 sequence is CAWSSQTGSYTF. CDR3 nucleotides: TGTGCCTGGAGTAGCCAAACGGGGAGCTACACCTTC.

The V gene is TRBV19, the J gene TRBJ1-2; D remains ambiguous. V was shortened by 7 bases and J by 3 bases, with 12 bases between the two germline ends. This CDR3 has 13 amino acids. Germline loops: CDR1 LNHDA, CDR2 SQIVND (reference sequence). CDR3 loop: CASKEGRDYGYTF. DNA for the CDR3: TGTGCCAGTAAGGAGGGCCGGGACTATGGCTACACCTTC.

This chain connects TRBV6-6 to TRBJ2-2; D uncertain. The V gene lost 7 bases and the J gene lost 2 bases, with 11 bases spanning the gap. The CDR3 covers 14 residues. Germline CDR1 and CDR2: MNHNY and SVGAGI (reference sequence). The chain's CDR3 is CASTFPPNTGELFF. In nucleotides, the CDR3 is TGTGCCAGCACTTTCCCCCCTAACACCGGGGAGCTGTTTTTT.